These T cell receptor beta chains were read from a single sample in a study of CD8 T cells in ankylosing spondylitis. One entry per CDR3 protein, called by TCRdb with MiXCR from the 5' RACE reads. The sample carries hundreds of thousands of distinct CDR3 sequences, around 11% recorded once. Sequences were obtained from blood, either unsorted or a sorted T cell fraction (not recorded which). These receptors all come from a male donor with ankylosing spondylitis. Each CDR3 is given with its conserved first and last residue. A D gene is named only where the DNA matches it firmly. Clone sizes are given selectively: once, few, many, or a class where the clone is expanded.

j_gene	d_gene	v_gene	abundance	CDR3nt	CDR3aa
TRBJ2-7	.	TRBV14	.	TGTGCCAGCAGCCAAGGCTCGGGTTTCGAGCAGTACTTC	CASSQGSGFEQYF
TRBJ2-2	TRBD1	TRBV9	.	TGTGCCAGCAGCGGGACCGGGACAGGGTACACCGGGGAGCTGTTTTTT	CASSGTGTGYTGELFF
TRBJ1-6	.	TRBV15	few	TGTGCCACCAGCAGGACAGGCGTTAATTCACCCCTCCACTTT	CATSRTGVNSPLHF
TRBJ2-7	.	TRBV20-1	.	TGCAGTGCCCGGCGGTGGGAGGGGGCCTACGAGCAGTACTTC	CSARRWEGAYEQYF
TRBJ2-3	TRBD2	TRBV20-1	.	TGCAGTGCTAGAGATGTGCTAGCGGGGGAAACAGATACGCAGTATTTT	CSARDVLAGETDTQYF
TRBJ2-7	TRBD1	TRBV20-1	many	TGCAGTGCCAGAAAAGACAGGGAACAGTACTTC	CSARKDREQYF
TRBJ2-1	TRBD2	TRBV12-3/TRBV12-4	.	TGTGCCAGCAGCCCAAAACTAAGCGGGGGGCGCCGGCTCAATGAGCAGTTCTTC	CASSPKLSGGRRLNEQFF
TRBJ2-5	.	TRBV6-4	.	TGTGCCAGCAGTGGAATTCGGGGAGAGACCCAGTACTTC	CASSGIRGETQYF
TRBJ1-2	TRBD1	TRBV5-1	few	TGCGCCAGCAGCCGCGGGACAGGGGACTATTTTCGGGGCTATGGCTACACCTTC	CASSRGTGDYFRGYGYTF
TRBJ2-1	.	TRBV7-2	few	TGTGCCAGCAGCCCCCAGGGACGCTCCTACAATGAGCAGTTCTTC	CASSPQGRSYNEQFF
TRBJ2-5	.	TRBV29-1	many	TGCAGCGTTGATTCGTACCAAGAGACCCAGTACTTC	CSVDSYQETQYF
TRBJ1-4	.	TRBV12-3/TRBV12-4	many	TGTGCCAGCACCCCCGGTGGAACTTTAACTGGGAAACTGTTTTTT	CASTPGGTLTGKLFF
TRBJ2-1	TRBD2	TRBV3-1	.	TGTGCCAGCAGCCCCGCTAGCGGGATTTTCTACAATGAGCAGTTCTTC	CASSPASGIFYNEQFF
TRBJ2-2	.	TRBV4-2	.	TGTGCCAGCAGCCAAGATGGGGGTTTGGGGGAGCTGTTTTTT	CASSQDGGLGELFF
TRBJ1-5	.	TRBV20-1	many	TGCAGTGCTAGACAGGATAGCAATCAGCCCCAGCATTTT	CSARQDSNQPQHF
TRBJ2-7	TRBD2	TRBV5-1	few	TGCGCCAGCAGCATGACTAGCGGAGCTTACGAGCAGTACTTC	CASSMTSGAYEQYF
TRBJ2-7	.	TRBV5-1	.	TGCGCCAGCAGCTTGTCTGGCCCCCGGGGGGCTGGTGGGACCGAGCAGTACTTC	CASSLSGPRGAGGTEQYF
TRBJ2-1	.	TRBV12-3/TRBV12-4	few	TGTGCCAGCAGACCACGAGCGGGACACCTCTACAATGAGCAGTTCTTC	CASRPRAGHLYNEQFF
TRBJ2-1	.	TRBV7-2	.	TGTGCCAGCAGCTTATACGGCCACCCGACCTACAATGAGCAGTTCTTC	CASSLYGHPTYNEQFF
TRBJ1-5	.	TRBV7-9	few	TGTGCCAGCAGCTTAAGGGACGCCAGTCAGCCCCAGCATTTT	CASSLRDASQPQHF